These 15 T cell receptor beta chains originate from one sample sequenced in a study of blood T cell repertoires in COVID-19. The method was immunoSEQ multiplex PCR; TCRdb's version includes in-frame clones alone and lacks a portion of them. Of around 340,000 clones in the sample, approximately 86% are singletons; the top ten hold roughly 7.1%. Material: peripheral blood. The source of these receptors is a woman aged 55-70 years with COVID-19, enrolled during active disease.

The rearrangement links TRBV12-5 to TRBJ2-1; tentative D call: TRBD1 (6 bases). V lost 1 base, J lost 8 bases, and 21 bases lay in between. In germline, CDR1 is LGHNT, CDR2 FRNRAP. The CDR3 is made up of 17 amino acids. This CDR3 reads CASGLAPPSGTRDEQFF. The CDR3, as DNA: TGTGCTAGTGGTTTGGCCCCCCCTTCCGGGACACGTGATGAGCAGTTCTTC.

The chain uses TRBV12-3 or TRBV12-4 and TRBJ1-2; 7 nucleotides agree with TRBD1. The CDR3 is 13 residues long. With V trimmed by 3 bases and J by 7 bases, 5 bases remained unmatched. The CDR3 DNA follows: TGTGCCAGCAGTTTCGACAGGGTTGGTGGCTACACCTTC. This sequence encodes CASSFDRVGGYTF.

The chain joins TRBV6-2 or TRBV6-3 to TRBJ2-7; D is perhaps TRBD2 (6 bases). Germline V gene data show CDR1 as MNHEY and CDR2 as SVGEGT. The CDR3 is 17 residues long. Trimming shortened V by 2 bases and J by 1 base, and 18 bases separated the two germline ends. CDR3 DNA sequence: TGTGCCAGCAGTTACCCGGCAGCGGGCCTTGTTTCCTACGAGCAGTACTTC. Residues: CASSYPAAGLVSYEQYF.

As regards this clone: Possible read error: a much larger clone is one base away. The genes are TRBV11-2 and TRBJ1-2, with unresolved D. The CDR3 totals 11 residues. Trimming pared 5 bases from V and 6 bases from J, leaving 7 bases between. Per germline, CDR1 SGHAT and CDR2 FQNNGV. The CDR3, as DNA: TGTGCCAGCAGCCCCGGGGATGGCTACACCTTC. Translated, it gives CASSPGDGYTF.

The gene calls are TRBV5-4 and TRBJ2-5, with 9 bases that match TRBD2. J lost 4 bases, V lost 4 bases, and 8 bases had no gene match. The CDR3 runs 15 residues. CDR1 is SGHNT, CDR2 YYREEE, per germline (reference sequence). This CDR3 is CASSLSGGGRETQYF. CDR3 DNA sequence: TGTGCCAGCAGCCTTAGCGGGGGAGGTCGAGAGACCCAGTACTTC. The full variable domain, rest sourced from reference TRBV5-4 and TRBJ2-5, is ETGVTQSPTHLIKTRGQQVTLRCSSQSGHNTVSWYQQALGQGPQFIFQYYREEENGRGNFPPRFSGLQFPNYSSELNVNALELDDSALYLCASSLSGGGRETQYFGPGTRLLVL.

There are a few counts of this clone. V is TRBV7-3 and J is TRBJ1-2, with D maybe TRBD1 (6 bases). The CDR3 consists of 14 residues. Between the trimmed V and J ends, which lost 5 bases and 2 bases, there was a span of 12 bases. In germline, CDR1 is SGHTA, CDR2 FQGTGA. The CDR3 here is CASSPAGANYGYTF. As DNA, the CDR3 is TGTGCCAGCAGCCCCGCGGGGGCGAACTATGGCTACACCTTC.

The chain carries TRBV9 and TRBJ2-1, with D tentatively TRBD2 (5 bases). Germline V gene lookup returns CDR1 SGDLS and CDR2 YYNGEE. The CDR3 is made up of 14 amino acids. Trimming shortened V by 4 bases and J by 7 bases, and 15 bases separated the two germline ends. As DNA, the CDR3 is TGTGCCAGCAGCCCTTTGAGCGGCTCTAATGAGCAGTTCTTC. This translates into CASSPLSGSNEQFF.

The J gene is TRBJ2-3, the V gene TRBV18; 12 bases agree with TRBD2. Per germline, CDR1 KGHSH and CDR2 LQKENI. The CDR3 contains 17 residues. With 4 bases clipped from V and 0 bases from J, the junction kept 5 bases outside the gene matches. The CDR3 DNA follows: TGTGCCAGCTCACGAGCTAGCGGGGGGGCGAGCACAGATACGCAGTATTTT. This sequence encodes CASSRASGGASTDTQYF.

The rearrangement uses TRBV6-1 and TRBJ1-5; possibly TRBD1 for D (6 bases). CDR1 and CDR2 from the germline V gene are MNHNS and SASEGT. There are 20 residues in the CDR3. The ends were cut back, 2 bases at V and 0 bases at J, with 23 bases in the middle. This chain's CDR3 is CASSERGGRGWANSNQPQHF. The CDR3 DNA follows: TGTGCCAGCAGTGAAAGGGGGGGACGGGGATGGGCTAATAGCAATCAGCCCCAGCATTTT.

The genes are TRBV7-3 and TRBJ1-2; 7 nucleotides agree with TRBD1. The CDR3 spans 13 residues. V shed 5 bases and J 7 bases; nucleotides not matched to a gene: 7. Germline CDR1 and CDR2: SGHTA and FQGTGA. The CDR3 spells CASSPGQGGGYTF. Here the CDR3 DNA reads TGTGCCAGCAGCCCAGGGCAGGGGGGTGGCTACACCTTC.

The J gene is TRBJ2-3, the V gene TRBV12-3 or TRBV12-4; D unclear. This CDR3 has 12 residues. Deletions cut 7 bases from V and 3 bases from J, with 8 bases between. Here the CDR3 DNA reads TGTGCCAGCAATCGAGAGACAGATACGCAGTATTTT. Its protein product is CASNRETDTQYF.

The rearrangement joins TRBV6-2 or TRBV6-3 to TRBJ1-2; the D gene is possibly TRBD1 (5 bases). V shed 2 bases and J shed 0 bases, with 13 bases lying between them. This CDR3 is 16 amino acids long. The germline CDR1 and CDR2 sequences are MNHEY and SVGEGT. The CDR3 sequence: CASSYPTDRANYGYTF. CDR3 DNA: TGTGCCAGCAGTTACCCGACAGACAGAGCTAACTATGGCTACACCTTC.

The chain couples TRBV13 to TRBJ2-7; D possibly corresponds to TRBD2 (6 bases). There are 14 residues in the CDR3. V was shortened by 5 bases and J by 3 bases, with 14 bases between the two germline ends. CDR1 is PRHDT, CDR2 FYEKMQ, per germline (reference sequence). Here the CDR3 DNA reads TGTGCCAGCAGCGGCGGGGAAGGGATCTACGAGCAGTACTTC. Amino acids: CASSGGEGIYEQYF.

The V and J genes are TRBV30 and TRBJ1-2, with D uncertain. V was trimmed by 0 bases and J by 1 base, leaving 6 bases between them. This CDR3 is built from 13 residues. Germline loops: CDR1 GTSNPN, CDR2 SVGIG (reference sequence). The CDR3 loop reads CAWSVGNNYGYTF. DNA of the CDR3: TGTGCCTGGAGTGTCGGGAATAACTATGGCTACACCTTC.

V and J are TRBV11-2 and TRBJ2-7; TRBD2 might be the D (5 bases). The germline CDR1 and CDR2 sequences are SGHAT and FQNNGV. The CDR3 totals 16 residues. V lost 1 base to trimming and J lost 3 bases, with 16 bases between them. CDR3 bases: TGTGCCAGCAGCTTAGCCTACCCGGGATCTTTCTACGAGCAGTACTTC. Encoded protein: CASSLAYPGSFYEQYF.